These 21 T cell receptor beta chains originate from one sample sequenced in a study of T cells in Graves' hyperthyroidism and ophthalmopathy. TCR beta CDR3 sequences were amplified from RNA transcripts. HTBI primers drove first-round RT-PCR of the TCR CDR3. MiXCR, run by TCRdb on the multiplex PCR reads, gives a single entry per CDR3 protein. This table has roughly 660,000 distinct CDR3 sequences, around a sixth appearing once. The sequenced sample was blood. These receptors all come from a man between 50 and 59 years old with Graves' hyperthyroidism.

J is TRBJ1-1 and V is TRBV19; D uncertain. Germline-derived CDR1 and CDR2 are LNHDA and SQIVND (reference sequence). The V end was cut by 7 bases, the J end by 4 bases, with 13 bases between. The CDR3 runs to 13 residues. For the CDR3, the DNA is TGTGCCAGTATTGGGTTGAAGAGCACTGAAGCTTTCTTT. It translates to CASIGLKSTEAFF.

This clonotype has only a few counts. The V and J genes are TRBV12-3 or TRBV12-4 and TRBJ1-5, with D maybe TRBD1 (6 bases). V was trimmed by 3 bases and J by 0 bases, leaving 18 bases between them. CDR3 length equals 18 residues. The CDR3 DNA reads TGTGCCAGCAGTTTGTCGGGGGGCGGTTGGTATAGCAATCAGCCCCAGCATTTT. It yields the protein CASSLSGGGWYSNQPQHF.

With regard to this clonotype: A read error may be the cause here, since a much bigger clone is one base away. The V and J genes are TRBV28 and TRBJ2-3; D remains unclear. This CDR3 comprises 14 residues. Deletions cut 3 bases from V and 4 bases from J, with 11 bases between. Looked up from germline, CDR1 is MDHEN and CDR2 is SYDVKM. CDR3 region: CASSLRLGPDTQYF. In DNA, the CDR3 is TGTGCCAGCAGTTTGCGGCTGGGCCCAGATACGCAGTATTTT. Full variable domain (rest looked up from reference TRBV28 and TRBJ2-3): DVKVTQSSRYLVKRTGEKVFLECVQDMDHENMFWYRQDPGLGLRLIYFSYDVKMKEKGDIPEGYSVSREKKERFSLILESASTNQTSMYLCASSLRLGPDTQYFGPGTRLTVL.

This clonotype was seen many times. The chain carries TRBV6-2 or TRBV6-3 and TRBJ2-7; no reliable D call. Germline loops: CDR1 MNHEY, CDR2 SVGEGT. Trimming took 0 bases from V and 6 from J, leaving 3 bases between them. The CDR3 totals 11 residues. This CDR3 reads CASSYSTEQYF. The CDR3 nucleotides are TGTGCCAGCAGTTACTCGACCGAGCAGTACTTC.

The chain uses TRBV20-1 and TRBJ1-1; no firm D call. The V gene lost 5 bases and the J gene lost 5 bases, with 15 bases spanning the gap. The CDR3 extends over 13 amino acids. Germline V gene sequence: CDR1 DFQATT, CDR2 SNEGSKA (reference sequence). CDR3 residues: CSAPGPGGTEAFF. The CDR3 coding sequence is TGCAGTGCTCCCGGGCCGGGTGGGACTGAAGCTTTCTTT.

J is TRBJ2-7 and V is TRBV6-5; 7 bases align to TRBD1. The germline gives CDR1 MNHEY, CDR2 SVGAGI. The junction had 2 bases not matched to a gene; V was cut back by 3 bases and J by 3 bases. The CDR3 runs to 13 residues. The CDR3 loop reads CASSYGQVYEQYF. The CDR3 DNA reads TGTGCCAGCAGTTATGGACAGGTCTACGAGCAGTACTTC.

This clonotype showed up many times. CDR3 DNA sequence: TGTGCCAGCAACTACGGCGCCTCCTACGAGCAGTACTTC. This gives the protein CASNYGASYEQYF. This chain connects TRBV12-3 or TRBV12-4 to TRBJ2-7; D remains ambiguous. V was pared by 7 bases and J by 0 bases, with 10 bases between. CDR3 length: 13 amino acids.

This clonotype was seen at least ten times. V and J are TRBV29-1 and TRBJ2-3, with a tentative D call TRBD2 (5 bases). V was shortened by 2 bases and J by 0 bases, with 12 bases between the two germline ends. Per germline, CDR1 SQVTM and CDR2 ANQGSEA. This CDR3 is built from 15 residues. The CDR3 loop reads CSVERRGSSTDTQYF. CDR3 DNA: TGCAGCGTTGAACGACGAGGGTCTAGCACAGATACGCAGTATTTT.

J is TRBJ1-2 and V is TRBV29-1; 7 bases agree with TRBD1. This CDR3 has 13 amino acids. After removal of 1 base from V and 8 bases from J, the junction contained 7 bases not matched to a gene. Germline-derived CDR1 and CDR2 are SQVTM and ANQGSEA. In DNA, the CDR3 is TGCAGCGTTGAAGGGGACAGCTATGTGGGCTACACCTTC. Protein sequence: CSVEGDSYVGYTF.

Ten or more counts support this clonotype. V gene TRBV12-3 or TRBV12-4 combines with J gene TRBJ2-1, with 7 bases fitting TRBD2. With 3 bases clipped from V and 7 bases from J, the junction kept 6 bases outside the gene matches. The length of the CDR3 is 14 residues. The CDR3 loop is CASSFSAGDNEQFF. CDR3 coding DNA: TGTGCCAGCAGTTTCTCGGCGGGAGATAATGAGCAGTTCTTC.

The chain employs TRBV7-2 and TRBJ1-5; unclear D gene. This CDR3 is 14 amino acids long. The germline V and J ends were trimmed by 2 bases and 0 bases, with 5 bases remaining between them. Germline V CDR1 and CDR2: SGHTA, FQGNSA. The CDR3: CASSLSTSNQPQHF. In DNA, the CDR3 is TGTGCCAGCAGCTTATCCACTAGCAATCAGCCCCAGCATTTT. Full variable domain (missing parts from reference TRBV7-2 and TRBJ1-5): GAGVSQSPSNKVTEKGKDVELRCDPISGHTALYWYRQSLGQGLEFLIYFQGNSAPDKSGLPSDRFSAERTGGSVSTLTIQRTQQEDSAVYLCASSLSTSNQPQHFGDGTRLSIL.

This clonotype was observed at least ten times. The rearrangement links TRBV11-2 to TRBJ2-2; TRBD2 aligns across 11 bases. The germline V gene has CDR1 SGHAT and CDR2 FQNNGV. Trimming took 4 bases from V and 9 from J; bases not matched to a gene: 7. The CDR3 runs to 15 residues. For the CDR3, the DNA is TGTGCCAGCAGCTCCAGCCTAGCGGGAGGCCGGGAGCTGTTTTTT. Protein: CASSSSLAGGRELFF. The whole variable domain, filled in from reference TRBV11-2 and TRBJ2-2, reads EAGVAQSPRYKIIEKRQSVAFWCNPISGHATLYWYQQILGQGPKLLIQFQNNGVVDDSQLPKDRFSAERLKGVDSTLKIQPAKLEDSAVYLCASSSSLAGGRELFFGEGSRLTVL.

CDR3 DNA: TGTGCCAGCAGCCAAAGGGACAGAATCATGAACACTGAAGCTTTCTTT. Protein product: CASSQRDRIMNTEAFF. The chain recombines TRBV3-1 with TRBJ1-1; 7 nucleotides align to TRBD1. V lost 2 bases and J lost 0; bases outside the gene matches: 6. Germline V gene sequence: CDR1 LGHDT, CDR2 YNNKEL (reference sequence). This CDR3 region has 16 residues.

This clonotype was counted many times. The V gene is TRBV7-9, the J gene TRBJ2-7; D possibly corresponds to TRBD1 (6 bases). The CDR3 consists of 12 residues. Per germline, CDR1 SEHNR and CDR2 FQNEAQ (reference sequence). Trimming shortened V by 5 bases and J by 3 bases, and 8 bases separated the two germline ends. CDR3: CASSGQNYEQYF. In DNA form, the CDR3 reads TGTGCCAGCAGCGGACAGAACTACGAGCAGTACTTC. The full variable domain, with the rest looked up from reference TRBV7-9 and TRBJ2-7, is DTGVSQNPRHKITKRGQNVTFRCDPISEHNRLYWYRQTLGQGPEFLTYFQNEAQLEKSRLLSDRFSAERPKGSFSTLEIQRTEQGDSAMYLCASSGQNYEQYFGPGTRLTVT.

This clonotype came up many times. V is TRBV12-3 or TRBV12-4 and J is TRBJ2-5, with D unclear. Trimming took 6 bases from V and 2 from J, leaving 13 bases between them. The CDR3 length is 14 residues. Written as DNA, the CDR3 is TGTGCCAGCAGCCATCGGGTCGAACAAGAGACCCAGTACTTC. It is translated as CASSHRVEQETQYF.

This clonotype has a count of ten or more. The chain combines TRBV20-1 with TRBJ1-6, with D perhaps TRBD1 (5 bases). The ends were cut back, 0 bases at V and 7 bases at J, with 13 bases in the middle. CDR3 length: 15 amino acids. In germline, CDR1 is DFQATT, CDR2 SNEGSKA (reference sequence). The CDR3 bases are TGCAGTGCTAGAGATCGGGGACTCGCAAATTCACCCCTCCACTTT. Amino acid sequence: CSARDRGLANSPLHF.

The V gene is TRBV5-1, the J gene TRBJ2-7; TRBD1 matches at 8 bases. V was pared by 0 bases and J by 6 bases, with 2 bases of the junction left unmatched. The germline V gene encodes CDR1 SGHRS and CDR2 YFSETQ. The CDR3 sequence is 13 residues long. CDR3 bases: TGCGCCAGCAGCTTGGCCGACAGGGGCGAGCAGTACTTC. Amino acids: CASSLADRGEQYF.

The V and J genes are TRBV19 and TRBJ1-5; the match to TRBD1 covers 8 bases. The germline gives CDR1 LNHDA, CDR2 SQIVND (reference sequence). The junction had 9 bases not matched to a gene; V was cut back by 7 bases and J by 10 bases. This CDR3 contains 13 residues. The CDR3 DNA follows: TGTGCCAGTAACTCCGGGACAGGCAAACCCCAGCATTTT. Protein product: CASNSGTGKPQHF.

This chain joins TRBV20-1 and TRBJ2-7; D is undetermined. From germline, CDR1 is DFQATT and CDR2 SNEGSKA (reference sequence). V shed 1 base and J shed 9 bases, with 16 bases lying between them. The CDR3 covers 13 residues. CDR3 sequence: CSARGQASPGQYF. In DNA form, the CDR3 reads TGCAGTGCTAGAGGTCAGGCCAGCCCTGGGCAGTACTTC.

There are many counts of this clonotype. J is TRBJ1-6 and V is TRBV28, with a tentative D call TRBD1 (5 bases). V was pared by 6 bases and J by 4 bases, with 19 bases between. Germline V gene data show CDR1 as MDHEN and CDR2 as SYDVKM. The CDR3 extends over 17 amino acids. Written as DNA, the CDR3 is TGTGCCAGCAGGACGAAGACAGCGCAAGGGTATAATTCACCCCTCCACTTT. This sequence encodes CASRTKTAQGYNSPLHF.

This rearrangement joins TRBV20-1 to TRBJ2-5; D not certain. Trimming took 0 bases from V and 1 from J, leaving 9 bases between them. The CDR3 is 14 residues long. In germline, CDR1 is DFQATT, CDR2 SNEGSKA (reference sequence). DNA for the CDR3: TGCAGTGCTAGAGATTTGTCTTTCCAAGAGACCCAGTACTTC. Translation: CSARDLSFQETQYF.